These 29 T cell receptor beta chains were sequenced from one sample in a study of CD8 T cells in ankylosing spondylitis. From the 5' RACE reads, TCRdb called clonotypes with MiXCR, one entry per CDR3 protein. Found here are under 250,000 distinct CDR3 sequences, roughly a third of them singletons; the top ten hold about 4.2%. The specimen sequenced was blood, either unsorted or a sorted T cell fraction (not recorded which). The source is a male donor with ankylosing spondylitis or in good health (not recorded which).

V gene TRBV12-3 or TRBV12-4 combines with J gene TRBJ2-4, with a possible D match to TRBD2 (5 bases). Deletions cut 5 bases from V and 6 bases from J, with 8 bases between. CDR3 length equals 12 residues. CDR3 protein: CASSAGGNIQYF. The DNA for the CDR3 is TGTGCCAGCAGTGCGGGCGGAAACATTCAGTACTTC.

This chain links TRBV6-1 with TRBJ1-4, with D perhaps matching TRBD1 (6 bases). Trimming took 5 bases from V and 4 from J, leaving 11 bases between them. The CDR3 length is 14 residues. Germline assignment: CDR1 MNHNS and CDR2 SASEGT. CDR3 nucleotide sequence: TGTGCCAGCAGTCCCCAGGGGCATAATGAAAAACTGTTTTTT. It is translated as CASSPQGHNEKLFF.

This clonotype was counted only a few times. The chain links TRBV7-2 to TRBJ2-1; D remains ambiguous. This CDR3 has 15 amino acids. The V gene's germline CDR1 is SGHTA and CDR2 FQGNSA. Trimming left V 1 base short and J 0 bases short, with 7 bases between. The CDR3 sequence is CASSLVYSSYNEQFF. Written as DNA, the CDR3 is TGTGCCAGCAGCTTAGTCTACAGCTCCTACAATGAGCAGTTCTTC.

The CDR3 reads CSVEASGYGYGYTF. The CDR3 bases are TGCAGCGTTGAAGCTTCGGGGTACGGCTATGGCTACACCTTC. The chain couples TRBV29-1 to TRBJ1-2, with D hard to call. CDR1 and CDR2 from the germline V gene are SQVTM and ANQGSEA. The CDR3 consists of 14 residues. Trimming stripped 1 base from V and 4 bases from J, with 13 bases between.

The rearrangement links TRBV6-5 to TRBJ1-1; D is possibly TRBD1 (5 bases). V lost 0 bases and J 6 bases, leaving 11 bases between the germline ends. The CDR3 covers 14 residues. Per germline, CDR1 MNHEY and CDR2 SVGAGI. CDR3 sequence (DNA): TGTGCCAGCAGTTACTCGACGGGGCCCGCTGAAGCTTTCTTT. Translation: CASSYSTGPAEAFF.

CDR3 coding DNA: TGCAGTGCTAGTTTTCTAGCGGGAGCCCTACACAATGAGCAGTTCTTC. It codes for CSASFLAGALHNEQFF. The chain carries TRBV20-1 and TRBJ2-1; 10 bases align to TRBD2. The junction had 10 bases not matched to a gene; V was cut back by 3 bases and J by 5 bases. Germline V CDR1 and CDR2: DFQATT, SNEGSKA (reference sequence). This CDR3 comprises 16 residues.

This chain links TRBV4-2 with TRBJ2-2, with D maybe TRBD2 (6 bases). This CDR3 spans 16 amino acids. Trimming pared 4 bases from V and 0 bases from J, leaving 12 bases between. Germline V gene sequence: CDR1 LGHNA, CDR2 YNFKEQ. The CDR3 protein is CASSLEAGTNTGELFF. CDR3 bases: TGTGCCAGCAGCCTTGAGGCGGGGACGAACACCGGGGAGCTGTTTTTT.

The chain uses TRBV7-4 and TRBJ2-1; 10 bases are shared with TRBD2. CDR1 and CDR2 from the germline V gene are SGHVT and SQSDAQ. The trim removed 5 bases at V and 4 bases at J, leaving 5 bases unmatched. CDR3 length: 15 amino acids. CDR3 sequence (DNA): TGTGCCAGCAGCCTTAGGACTAGCGGTTACAATGAGCAGTTCTTC. This sequence encodes CASSLRTSGYNEQFF. Supplemented by reference TRBV7-4 and TRBJ2-1, the full variable domain reads GAGVSQSPRYKVAKRGRDVALRCDSISGHVTLYWYRQTLGQGSEVLTYSQSDAQRDKSGRPSGRFSAERPERSVSTLKIQRTEQGDSAVYLCASSLRTSGYNEQFFGPGTRLTVL.

There are a few counts of this clonotype. The V gene is TRBV11-2, the J gene TRBJ2-1; 8 nucleotides agree with TRBD2. CDR3 length: 15 amino acids. The ends lost 4 bases at V and 5 bases at J; junction bases unmatched: 7. Germline V CDR1 and CDR2: SGHAT, FQNNGV. The CDR3 spells CASSSGGPPNNEQFF. CDR3 in DNA: TGTGCCAGCAGCTCGGGGGGGCCCCCTAACAATGAGCAGTTCTTC.

The chain has TRBV29-1 and TRBJ2-7; 12 bases agree with TRBD1. V lost 6 bases and J lost 6; bases outside the gene matches: 6. Germline V lookup: CDR1 SQVTM, CDR2 ANQGSEA. The CDR3 loop spans 13 amino acids. CDR3 sequence: CSVKGQGAGEQYF. The CDR3 DNA follows: TGCAGCGTCAAGGGACAGGGGGCGGGCGAGCAGTACTTC.

This clonotype was seen only a few times. The genes are TRBV6-5 and TRBJ2-5, with D hard to call. Trimming took off 6 bases at V and 4 bases at J, with 6 bases between the two ends. This CDR3 contains 11 residues. Germline CDR1 and CDR2: MNHEY and SVGAGI. In DNA form, the CDR3 reads TGTGCCAGCAGAAATACAGAGACCCAGTACTTC. It codes for CASRNTETQYF.

The chain is built from TRBV27 and TRBJ2-2, with 8 bases aligning to TRBD1. The CDR3 covers 13 residues. After removal of 5 bases from V and 6 bases from J, the junction contained 2 bases not matched to a gene. Germline CDR1 MNHEY, CDR2 SMNVEV (reference sequence). Written as DNA, the CDR3 is TGTGCCAGCAGTCGACAGGGGTCCGGGGAGCTGTTTTTT. Translating it yields CASSRQGSGELFF.

The chain links TRBV14 to TRBJ2-1; D ambiguous. V lost 1 base, J lost 0 bases, and 4 bases lay in between. The CDR3 extends over 14 amino acids. Germline V gene lookup returns CDR1 SGHDN and CDR2 FVKESK. The CDR3 DNA is TGTGCCAGCAGCCAAGGATTCTCCTACAATGAGCAGTTCTTC. Translating gives CASSQGFSYNEQFF.

The rearrangement uses TRBV6-5 and TRBJ1-4; 9 bases line up with TRBD1. With 0 bases clipped from V and 7 bases from J, the junction kept 3 bases outside the gene matches. CDR1 and CDR2 (germline): MNHEY, SVGAGI. The CDR3 loop spans 15 amino acids. This CDR3 reads CASSYSDRGFEKLFF. CDR3 bases: TGTGCCAGCAGTTACTCGGACAGGGGATTTGAAAAACTGTTTTTT.

The V and J genes are TRBV12-3 or TRBV12-4 and TRBJ1-1; TRBD1 matches 8 bases. Unmatched junction bases numbered 7, after V lost 4 bases and J lost 6 bases. The CDR3 covers 14 residues. CDR3 region: CASSSWDRYAEAFF. The DNA of the CDR3 is TGTGCCAGCAGTTCGTGGGACAGGTACGCTGAAGCTTTCTTT.

This clonotype was detected only a few times. This sequence joins TRBV6-1 and TRBJ2-7, with 12 bases fitting TRBD2. This CDR3 has 17 residues. V lost 5 bases, J lost 3 bases, and 11 bases stayed unmatched. Germline V gives CDR1 MNHNS, CDR2 SASEGT. In DNA, the CDR3 is TGTGCCAGCAGTCCCTCCCCACTAGCGGGGGGCCTCTACGAGCAGTACTTC. Amino acids: CASSPSPLAGGLYEQYF.

This clonotype turned up a few times. The chain couples TRBV10-3 to TRBJ1-6; 7 nucleotides match TRBD1. Germline CDR1 ENHRY, CDR2 SYGVKD. The CDR3 sequence is 16 residues long. V shed 0 bases, J shed 6 bases, and the junction held 5 bases outside the gene matches. The CDR3 DNA reads as TGTGCCATCAGTGAGTCAGGGACAGTCCGTAATTCACCCCTCCACTTT. This translates into CAISESGTVRNSPLHF.

DNA for the CDR3: TGCAGCGTCGAGAGGGGAACGACAGATACGCAGTATTTT. Its translation is CSVERGTTDTQYF. The V gene is TRBV29-1, the J gene TRBJ2-3; D might be TRBD1 or TRBD2, each matching 5 bases. CDR1 SQVTM and CDR2 ANQGSEA come from the germline V gene. The CDR3 covers 13 residues. V was trimmed by 6 bases and J by 3 bases, leaving 13 bases between them.

This clonotype appeared many times. The chain joins TRBV10-3 to TRBJ2-7, with unresolved D. The CDR3 loop spans 12 amino acids. V was shortened by 3 bases and J by 7 bases, with 10 bases between the two germline ends. Germline-derived CDR1 and CDR2 are ENHRY and SYGVKD. The CDR3 sequence: CAISDPAREQYF. CDR3 DNA: TGTGCCATCAGTGATCCAGCGAGGGAGCAGTACTTC.

V usage is TRBV4-1 and J usage is TRBJ1-4, with D hard to call. The germline V gene encodes CDR1 MGHRA and CDR2 YSYEKL. This CDR3 has 14 amino acids. The V end lost 1 base, the J end lost 5 bases, and 8 bases lay between the germline ends. As DNA, the CDR3 is TGCGCCAGCAGCCAAGGGCAGAACAATGAAAAACTGTTTTTT. Encoded protein: CASSQGQNNEKLFF.

This clonotype was seen only once. The rearrangement uses TRBV2 and TRBJ2-7; TRBD1 matches 8 bases. J gave up 0 bases and V 8 bases, and 3 bases lay outside the gene matches. Looked up from germline, CDR1 is SNHLY and CDR2 is FYNNEI. This CDR3 is built from 13 residues. CDR3 in DNA: TGTGCCAGCGGGACAGGCAACTCCTACGAGCAGTACTTC. Translating gives CASGTGNSYEQYF.

The chain joins TRBV6-5 to TRBJ1-5; D is unclear. The germline V gene encodes CDR1 MNHEY and CDR2 SVGAGI. Trimming left V 0 bases short and J 8 bases short, with 8 bases between. CDR3 length: 13 amino acids. The CDR3 nucleotides read TGTGCCAGCAGTTACTCAAGAACCAAGCCCCAGCATTTT. This translates into CASSYSRTKPQHF.

The V and J genes are TRBV7-6 and TRBJ1-1, with TRBD1 identical over 9 bases. Trimming took 5 bases from V and 0 from J; bases not matched to a gene: 7. CDR3 size: 16 residues. Germline V gives CDR1 SGHVS, CDR2 FNYEAQ. The CDR3 loop is CASSTSGQGMNTEAFF. CDR3 in DNA: TGTGCCAGCAGCACCTCGGGACAGGGAATGAACACTGAAGCTTTCTTT.

This rearrangement joins TRBV28 to TRBJ2-2; 7 bases are a match to TRBD1. The CDR3 consists of 16 residues. The germline V gene encodes CDR1 MDHEN and CDR2 SYDVKM. Trimming took 6 bases from V and 4 from J; bases not matched to a gene: 11. The CDR3 here is CASSAVGGGITGELFF. As DNA, the CDR3 is TGTGCCAGCAGCGCGGTAGGGGGCGGTATCACCGGGGAGCTGTTTTTT. The whole variable domain, remainder taken from reference TRBV28 and TRBJ2-2, is DVKVTQSSRYLVKRTGEKVFLECVQDMDHENMFWYRQDPGLGLRLIYFSYDVKMKEKGDIPEGYSVSREKKERFSLILESASTNQTSMYLCASSAVGGGITGELFFGEGSRLTVL.

As for this clonotype: Sequence at one end of the junction differs from germline and may be a read error. The genes are TRBV7-6 and TRBJ2-1, with 12 bases that match TRBD2. CDR1 is SGHVS and CDR2 is FNYEAQ in the germline V gene. The CDR3 totals 21 residues. CDR3 amino acids: CASSLAEDSAVLAGGSNEQFF. The CDR3, as DNA: TGTGCCAGCAGCCTAGCTGAGGACAGCGCTGTACTAGCGGGGGGTTCGAATGAGCAGTTCTTC.

The chain carries TRBV7-2 and TRBJ1-6; D perhaps matches TRBD1 (6 bases). Germline CDR1 reads SGHTA; CDR2 reads FQGNSA. There are 15 residues in the CDR3. The V gene lost 5 bases and the J gene lost 10 bases, with 18 bases spanning the gap. The CDR3 loop reads CASSLGTNLQSPLHF. DNA of the CDR3: TGTGCCAGCAGCCTCGGGACAAACTTGCAGTCACCCCTCCACTTT.

The CDR3 nucleotides read TGTGCCAGCAGCTTAGACCCCCAGCTTCCGACCACAGATACGCAGTATTTT. This encodes CASSLDPQLPTTDTQYF. V gene TRBV7-6 combines with J gene TRBJ2-3; D is ambiguous. Trimming took 1 base from V and 2 from J, leaving 16 bases between them. CDR3 length equals 17 residues. Germline lookup yields CDR1 SGHVS and CDR2 FNYEAQ.

The chain is built from TRBV6-5 and TRBJ2-1, with D perhaps TRBD2 (7 bases). Trimming took off 0 bases at V and 6 bases at J, with 12 bases between the two ends. This CDR3 has 15 amino acids. Germline V gene lookup returns CDR1 MNHEY and CDR2 SVGAGI. DNA for the CDR3: TGTGCCAGCAGTTACTCAGGGGGAGGGGGCAATGAGCAGTTCTTC. It encodes CASSYSGGGGNEQFF.

Only a few counts were recorded for this clonotype. The chain couples TRBV10-3 to TRBJ2-3; D unresolved. Germline CDR1 reads ENHRY; CDR2 reads SYGVKD. V shed 2 bases and J shed 0 bases, with 15 bases lying between them. There are 17 residues in the CDR3. The chain's CDR3 is CAISETPRTASTDTQYF. As DNA, the CDR3 is TGTGCCATCAGTGAGACACCTAGGACGGCTAGCACAGATACGCAGTATTTT.